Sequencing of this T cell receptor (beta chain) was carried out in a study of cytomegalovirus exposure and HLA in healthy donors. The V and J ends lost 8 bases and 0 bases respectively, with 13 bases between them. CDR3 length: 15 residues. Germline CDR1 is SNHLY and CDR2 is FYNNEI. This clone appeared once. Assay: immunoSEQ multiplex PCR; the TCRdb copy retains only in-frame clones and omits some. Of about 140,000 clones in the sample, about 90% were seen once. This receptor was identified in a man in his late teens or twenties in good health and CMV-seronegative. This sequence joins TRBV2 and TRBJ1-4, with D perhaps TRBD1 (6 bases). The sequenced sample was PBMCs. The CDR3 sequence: CASETTGSTNEKLFF. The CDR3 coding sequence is TGTGCCAGCGAGACGACAGGTTCAACTAATGAAAAACTGTTTTTT.